This T cell receptor beta chain was sequenced for a study of PD-L1 blockade in urothelial cancer. Background on the study: From about 2014, patients received atezolizumab, given as 1,200 mg intravenously every 3 weeks.

Each PCR reaction had synthetic TCR analog templates spiked into it. The assay was immunoSEQ multiplex PCR, and TCRdb's table has in-frame clones only and misses some. The data contain under 40,000 clones, around 90% of them seen just once; the ten biggest clones take up approximately 8%. Germline V CDR1 and CDR2: SGHTA, FQGNSA. V gave up 4 bases and J gave up 5 bases; unmatched junction bases: 8. CDR3 length equals 15 residues. J is TRBJ2-1 and V is TRBV7-2, with 7 positions matching TRBD2. The receptor comes from a man between 65 and 85 years old with urothelial cancer. The material sequenced was PBMCs, taken around atezolizumab (anti-PD-L1) treatment. CDR3 sequence (DNA): TGTGCCAGCAGCTCATGGGACTACCCAAACAATGAGCAGTTCTTC. Protein sequence: CASSSWDYPNNEQFF.